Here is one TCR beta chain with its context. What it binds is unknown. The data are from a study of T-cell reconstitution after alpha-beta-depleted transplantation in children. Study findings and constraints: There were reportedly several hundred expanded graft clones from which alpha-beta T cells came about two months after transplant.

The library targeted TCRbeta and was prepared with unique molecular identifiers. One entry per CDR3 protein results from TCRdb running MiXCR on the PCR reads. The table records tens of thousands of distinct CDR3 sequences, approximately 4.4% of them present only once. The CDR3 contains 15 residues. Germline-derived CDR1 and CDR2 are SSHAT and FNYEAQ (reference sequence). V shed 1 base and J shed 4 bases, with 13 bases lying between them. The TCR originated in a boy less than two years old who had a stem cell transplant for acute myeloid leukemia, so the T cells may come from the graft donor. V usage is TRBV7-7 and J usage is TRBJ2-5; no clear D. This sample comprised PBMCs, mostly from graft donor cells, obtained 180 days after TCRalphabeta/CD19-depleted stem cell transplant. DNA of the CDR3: TGTGCCAGCAGCTTAGACTACGGAAGGCGAGAGACCCAGTACTTC. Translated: CASSLDYGRRETQYF.